These T cell receptor beta chains were read from a single sample in a study of technical replicates of blood from several donors. Generated by immunoSEQ multiplex PCR, the TCRdb table keeps only in-frame clones and is missing some. This table holds about 98,000 clones, approximately 95% found once. The source material was T cells isolated from PBMCs. The receptors originated from a human donor in good health. CDR3s include the opening cysteine and the closing phenylalanine or tryptophan. The D gene is left open where the match is weak. Not all rows give a size; the values are once, few, many and, for expanded clones, a class.

V gene,J gene,clone size,D gene,CDR3 protein,CDR3 DNA
TRBV15,TRBJ1-4,NA,NA,CATSRRATNEKLFF,TGTGCCACCAGCAGAAGAGCAACTAATGAAAAACTGTTTTTT
TRBV12-5,TRBJ2-5,once,TRBD1,CASGPGDRGRYGLETQYF,TGTGCTAGTGGTCCTGGGGACAGGGGTCGGTATGGTTTGGAGACCCAGTACTTC
TRBV25-1,TRBJ2-6,NA,TRBD1,CASSYRGSGANVLTF,TGTGCCAGCAGCTACAGGGGGTCTGGGGCCAACGTCCTGACTTTC
TRBV5-1,TRBJ2-3,NA,NA,CASSQGGGSGNSPDTQYF,TGCGCCAGCAGCCAGGGGGGGGGTAGCGGGAATTCACCAGATACGCAGTATTTT
TRBV11-3,TRBJ2-1,NA,TRBD1,CASSLGLGTVNEQFF,TGTGCCAGCAGCTTAGGATTAGGGACAGTCAATGAGCAGTTCTTC
TRBV5-4,TRBJ1-6,NA,NA,CASSLMGAGQSPLHF,TGTGCCAGCAGCTTGATGGGGGCCGGACAATCACCCCTCCACTTT
TRBV5-1,TRBJ2-3,NA,TRBD1,CASSLGQGQDTQYF,TGCGCCAGCAGCCTCGGACAGGGTCAAGATACGCAGTATTTT
TRBV27,TRBJ1-2,NA,NA,CASSPNSNYGYTF,TGTGCCAGCAGTCCCAACTCTAACTATGGCTACACCTTC
TRBV28,TRBJ1-5,NA,NA,CASRQGSGQPRHF,TGTGCCAGCAGGCAGGGGTCAGGTCAGCCCCGGCATTTT
TRBV7-8,TRBJ1-5,NA,NA,CASSPGQSGMTQHF,TGTGCCAGCAGCCCAGGACAGAGCGGGATGACCCAGCATTTT
TRBV2,TRBJ2-3,NA,NA,CASSAPNTQYF,TGTGCCAGCAGTGCCCCCAATACGCAGTATTTT
TRBV27,TRBJ1-4,few,NA,CASSLYPGEEKLFF,TGTGCCAGCAGTTTATACCCAGGGGAGGAAAAACTGTTTTTT
TRBV5-6,TRBJ2-3,NA,NA,CASSLPITDTQYF,TGTGCCAGCAGCTTGCCTATCACAGATACGCAGTATTTT
TRBV20-1,TRBJ1-2,NA,NA,CSARADRGYTF,TGCAGTGCTAGAGCGGACAGAGGCTACACCTTC
TRBV9,TRBJ2-7,NA,TRBD2,CASSSGDEQYF,TGTGCCAGCAGTAGCGGGGACGAGCAGTACTTC
TRBV5-1,TRBJ2-7,NA,TRBD2,CASSYGTNYEQYF,TGCGCCAGCAGCTACGGGACTAACTACGAGCAGTACTTC
TRBV10-3,TRBJ1-3,NA,NA,CAISESRTAGNTIYF,TGTGCCATCAGTGAGTCGCGGACAGCTGGAAACACCATATATTTT
TRBV5-1,TRBJ2-3,NA,TRBD2,CASSRLAGGTDTQYF,TGCGCCAGCAGCCGACTAGCGGGGGGAACAGATACGCAGTATTTT
TRBV2,TRBJ2-1,NA,TRBD1,CASSPGQASYNEQFF,TGTGCCAGCAGTCCGGGACAGGCTTCCTACAATGAGCAGTTCTTC
TRBV5-1,TRBJ1-2,NA,NA,CASSLVAGYYGYTF,TGCGCCAGCAGCTTGGTGGCAGGGTACTATGGCTACACCTTC
TRBV15,TRBJ2-2,once,NA,CATSRASYTGELFF,TGTGCCACCAGCAGAGCTAGCTACACCGGGGAGCTGTTTTTT
TRBV28,TRBJ2-7,NA,TRBD2,CASSEMLGLVRGYEQYF,TGTGCCAGCAGTGAAATGTTGGGACTAGTTCGCGGCTACGAGCAGTACTTC
TRBV6-1,TRBJ2-7,NA,NA,CASSEDLWRGRYEQYF,TGTGCCAGCAGTGAGGACCTGTGGAGGGGTAGGTACGAGCAGTACTTC
TRBV19,TRBJ2-5,once,NA,CASSILEGRRETQYF,TGTGCCAGTAGTATATTGGAGGGCCGACGGGAGACCCAGTACTTC
TRBV5-1,TRBJ2-7,NA,TRBD1,CASSYIADRERNEQYF,TGCGCCAGCAGCTATATAGCGGACAGGGAGCGGAACGAGCAGTACTTC
TRBV11-1,TRBJ2-5,NA,TRBD2,CASSLIAGEGETQYF,TGTGCCAGCAGCCTCATAGCGGGAGAAGGAGAGACCCAGTACTTC